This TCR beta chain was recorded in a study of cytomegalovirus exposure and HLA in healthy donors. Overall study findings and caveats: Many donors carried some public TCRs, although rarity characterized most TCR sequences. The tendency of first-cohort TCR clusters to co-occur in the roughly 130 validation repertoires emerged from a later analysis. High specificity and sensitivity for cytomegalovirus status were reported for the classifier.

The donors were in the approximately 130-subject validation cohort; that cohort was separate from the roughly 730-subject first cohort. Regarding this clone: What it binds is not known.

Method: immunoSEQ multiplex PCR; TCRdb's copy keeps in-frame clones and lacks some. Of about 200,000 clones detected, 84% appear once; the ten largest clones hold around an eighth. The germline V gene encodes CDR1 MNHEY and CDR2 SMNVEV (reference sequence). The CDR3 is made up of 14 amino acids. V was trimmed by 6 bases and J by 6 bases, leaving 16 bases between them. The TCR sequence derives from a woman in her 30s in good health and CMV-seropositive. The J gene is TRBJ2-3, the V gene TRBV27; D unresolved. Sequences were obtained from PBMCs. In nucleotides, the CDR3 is TGTGCCAGCAGCGACGGCCCTGAGACTGATACGCAGTATTTT. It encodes CASSDGPETDTQYF.